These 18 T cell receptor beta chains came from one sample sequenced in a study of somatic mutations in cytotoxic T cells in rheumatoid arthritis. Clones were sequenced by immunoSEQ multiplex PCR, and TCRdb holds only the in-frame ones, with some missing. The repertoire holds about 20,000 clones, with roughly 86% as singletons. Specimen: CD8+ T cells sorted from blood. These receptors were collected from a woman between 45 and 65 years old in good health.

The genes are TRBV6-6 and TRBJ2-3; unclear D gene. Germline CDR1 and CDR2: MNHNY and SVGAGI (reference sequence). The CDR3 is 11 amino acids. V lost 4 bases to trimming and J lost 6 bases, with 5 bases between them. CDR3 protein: CASSLSDTQYF. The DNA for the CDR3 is TGTGCCAGCAGTTTGTCGGATACGCAGTATTTT.

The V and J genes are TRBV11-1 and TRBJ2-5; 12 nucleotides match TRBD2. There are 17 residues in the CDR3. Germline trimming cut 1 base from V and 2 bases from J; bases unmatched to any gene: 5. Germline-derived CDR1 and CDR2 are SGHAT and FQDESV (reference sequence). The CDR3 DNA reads TGTGCCAGCAGCTTAGGGACTAGCGGGGCCGAACAAGAGACCCAGTACTTC. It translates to CASSLGTSGAEQETQYF.

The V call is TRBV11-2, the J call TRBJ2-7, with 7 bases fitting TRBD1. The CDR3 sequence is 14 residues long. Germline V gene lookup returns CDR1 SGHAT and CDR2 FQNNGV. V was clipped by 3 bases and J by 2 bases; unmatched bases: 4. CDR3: CASSFPGQTYEQYF. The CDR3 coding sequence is TGTGCCAGCAGCTTTCCGGGACAGACCTACGAGCAGTACTTC. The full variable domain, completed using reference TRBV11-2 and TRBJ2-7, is EAGVAQSPRYKIIEKRQSVAFWCNPISGHATLYWYQQILGQGPKLLIQFQNNGVVDDSQLPKDRFSAERLKGVDSTLKIQPAKLEDSAVYLCASSFPGQTYEQYFGPGTRLTVT.

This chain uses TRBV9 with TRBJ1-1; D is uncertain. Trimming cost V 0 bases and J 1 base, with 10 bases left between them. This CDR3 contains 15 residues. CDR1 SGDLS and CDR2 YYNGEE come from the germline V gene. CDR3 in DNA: TGTGCCAGCAGCGTAGCTGACGGCTCGAACACTGAAGCTTTCTTT. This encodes CASSVADGSNTEAFF. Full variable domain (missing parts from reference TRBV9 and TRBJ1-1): DSGVTQTPKHLITATGQRVTLRCSPRSGDLSVYWYQQSLDQGLQFLIQYYNGEERAKGNILERFSAQQFPDLHSELNLSSLELGDSALYFCASSVADGSNTEAFFGQGTRLTVV.

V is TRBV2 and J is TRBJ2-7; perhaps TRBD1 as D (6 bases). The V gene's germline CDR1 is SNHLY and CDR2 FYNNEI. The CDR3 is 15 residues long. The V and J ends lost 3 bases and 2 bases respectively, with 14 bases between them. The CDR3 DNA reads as TGTGCCAGCAGTGAGGACAGCAGTGCTACCTACGAGCAGTACGTC. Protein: CASSEDSSATYEQYV.

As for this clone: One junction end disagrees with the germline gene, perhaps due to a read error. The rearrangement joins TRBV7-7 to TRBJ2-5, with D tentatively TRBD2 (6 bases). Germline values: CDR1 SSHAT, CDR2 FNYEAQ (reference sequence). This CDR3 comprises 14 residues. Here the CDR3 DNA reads TGTGCTAGCAGCTTAGATCCGGGGGAGGAGACCCAGTACTTC. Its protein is CASSLDPGEETQYF.

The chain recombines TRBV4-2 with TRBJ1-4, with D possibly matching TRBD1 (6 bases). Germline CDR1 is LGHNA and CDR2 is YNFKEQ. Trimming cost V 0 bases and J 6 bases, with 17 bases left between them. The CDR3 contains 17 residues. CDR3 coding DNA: TGTGCCAGCAGCCAAGATGGCCCGACAGGTGGTGATGAAAAACTGTTTTTT. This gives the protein CASSQDGPTGGDEKLFF.

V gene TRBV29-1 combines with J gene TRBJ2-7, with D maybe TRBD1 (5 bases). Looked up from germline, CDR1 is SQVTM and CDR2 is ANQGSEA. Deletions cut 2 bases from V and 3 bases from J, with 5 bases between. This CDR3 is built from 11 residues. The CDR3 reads CSVERGYEQYF. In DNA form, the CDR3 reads TGCAGCGTTGAAAGGGGCTACGAGCAGTACTTC.

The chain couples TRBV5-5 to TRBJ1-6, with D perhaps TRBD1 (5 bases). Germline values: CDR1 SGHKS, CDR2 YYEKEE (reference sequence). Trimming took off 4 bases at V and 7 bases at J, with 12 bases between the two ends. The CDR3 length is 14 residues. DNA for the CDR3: TGTGCCAGCAGCCCTAGTGGGACCAATTCACCCCTCCACTTT. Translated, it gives CASSPSGTNSPLHF.

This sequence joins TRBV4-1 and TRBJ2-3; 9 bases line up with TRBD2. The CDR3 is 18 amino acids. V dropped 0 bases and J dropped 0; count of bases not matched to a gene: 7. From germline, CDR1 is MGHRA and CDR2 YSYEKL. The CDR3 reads CASSQEWVAGASTDTQYF. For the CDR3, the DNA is TGCGCCAGCAGCCAAGAGTGGGTAGCGGGGGCTAGCACAGATACGCAGTATTTT.

The CDR3 here is CASSLGGVFGLAGGYNEQFF. As DNA, the CDR3 is TGTGCCAGCAGCTTAGGTGGGGTGTTCGGACTAGCGGGGGGATACAATGAGCAGTTCTTC. This chain uses TRBV7-6 with TRBJ2-1, with 14 nucleotides matching TRBD2. This CDR3 region has 20 residues. After removal of 1 base from V and 4 bases from J, the junction contained 12 bases not matched to a gene. From germline, CDR1 is SGHVS and CDR2 FNYEAQ.

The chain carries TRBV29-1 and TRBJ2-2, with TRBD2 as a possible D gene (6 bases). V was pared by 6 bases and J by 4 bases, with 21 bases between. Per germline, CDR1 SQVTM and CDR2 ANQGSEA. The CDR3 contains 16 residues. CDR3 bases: TGCAGCGTCCTTACTCCTAGCGCCCCGAGCACCGGGGAGCTGTTTTTT. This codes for CSVLTPSAPSTGELFF.

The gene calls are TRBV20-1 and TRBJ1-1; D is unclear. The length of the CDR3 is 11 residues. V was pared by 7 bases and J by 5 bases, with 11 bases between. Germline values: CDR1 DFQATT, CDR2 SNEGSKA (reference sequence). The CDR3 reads CSVRLVTEAFF. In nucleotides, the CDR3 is TGCAGTGTCAGGTTGGTGACTGAAGCTTTCTTT.

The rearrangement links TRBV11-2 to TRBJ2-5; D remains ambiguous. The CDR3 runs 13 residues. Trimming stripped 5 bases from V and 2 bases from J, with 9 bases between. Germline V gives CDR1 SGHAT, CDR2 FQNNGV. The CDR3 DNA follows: TGTGCCAGCAGCAAGGGCGGTCAAGAGACCCAGTACTTC. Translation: CASSKGGQETQYF.

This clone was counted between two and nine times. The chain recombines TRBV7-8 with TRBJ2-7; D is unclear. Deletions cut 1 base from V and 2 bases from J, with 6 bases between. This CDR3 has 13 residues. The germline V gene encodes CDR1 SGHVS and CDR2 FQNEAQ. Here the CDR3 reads CASSLGRAYEQYV. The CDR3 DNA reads TGTGCCAGCAGCTTAGGAAGGGCCTACGAGCAGTACGTC.

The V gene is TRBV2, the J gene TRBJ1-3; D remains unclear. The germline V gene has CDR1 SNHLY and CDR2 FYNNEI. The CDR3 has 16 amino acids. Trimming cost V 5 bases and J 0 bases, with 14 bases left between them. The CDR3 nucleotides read TGTGCCAGCAGTCCCATAGGAGCGGGCTCTGGAAACACCATATATTTT. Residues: CASSPIGAGSGNTIYF.

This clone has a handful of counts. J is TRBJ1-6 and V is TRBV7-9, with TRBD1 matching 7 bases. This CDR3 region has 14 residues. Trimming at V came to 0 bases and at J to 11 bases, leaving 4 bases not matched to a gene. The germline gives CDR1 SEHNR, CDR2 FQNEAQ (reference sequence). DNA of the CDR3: TGTGCCAGCAGCTTAGCAGGACAGGAACCACCCCTCCACTTT. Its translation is CASSLAGQEPPLHF. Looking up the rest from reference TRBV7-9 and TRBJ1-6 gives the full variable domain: DTGVSQNPRHKITKRGQNVTFRCDPISEHNRLYWYRQTLGQGPEFLTYFQNEAQLEKSRLLSDRFSAERPKGSFSTLEIQRTEQGDSAMYLCASSLAGQEPPLHFGNGTRLTVT.

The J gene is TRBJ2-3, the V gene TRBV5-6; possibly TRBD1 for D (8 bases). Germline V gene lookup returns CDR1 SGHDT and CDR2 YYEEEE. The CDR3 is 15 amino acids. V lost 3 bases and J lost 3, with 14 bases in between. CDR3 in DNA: TGTGCCAGCAGCTACCAACAGGGGGGGACAGATACGCAGTATTTT. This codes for CASSYQQGGTDTQYF.